This TCR beta chain appears in the sequencing data of a study of blood T cell repertoires in COVID-19 (dated by TCRdb to the early 2020s). As for the study more broadly: Collaborator samples came from the United States, Italy and Spain and covered acute and convalescent phases of COVID-19. The material from the prospective study consisted of cDNA or gDNA derived from T cells, B-cell-depleted T cells, or PBMCs. The dataset comprised deeply sampled blood TCRbeta repertoires from subjects exposed to, actively infected with, or recovered from COVID-19. The repertoires were released in a freely available public database intended as a resource for research on the immune response to SARS-CoV-2. Samples came from the ongoing ImmuneRACE study (first 160 participants) plus 1,254 subjects from 6 global collaborators. Nearly every sample came with metadata listing a de-identified subject ID, COVID-19 status, age in years and sex. Where HLA class I and class II types were available, the types were taken from metadata supplied by the sample provider, not from assay-based typing.

Points on this clone: Its binding antigen is unknown. Base quality data are lacking; no much larger clone is found one base away.

TCRbeta CDR3 regions were amplified from genomic DNA by means of the immunoSEQ Assay, a bias-controlled multiplex PCR. In the paper's pipeline: The number of nucleated cells in each sample was estimated by amplification of reference gene primers within the assay. To quantify the absolute abundance of each unique TCRbeta CDR3 rearrangement, sequence reads were collapsed and filtered. For each sample, productive Simpson clonality was calculated by taking the square root of Simpson's diversity index across productive rearrangements. Held by TCRdb, this immuneACCESS table contains in-frame sequences only and omits some clones. Under half of the omission traces to an unresolved V gene where checked; the cause of the rest is unknown. For V, J and clone size, that table is used; D and trimming come from the DNA. This sample lists 250,000 or so clones; approximately 90% were detected once. The ten top clones hold about 2.3% of the sample.

Participants in the prospective study were aged about 18 to 100 years, lived in about two dozen United States geographic areas, and enrolled through a virtual design. In the prospective study, cohorts were assigned on the basis of participant-reported clinical history obtained from a screening survey and a study questionnaire. In the prospective study, whole blood, serum and a nasopharyngeal or oropharyngeal swab were collected from each participant by mobile phlebotomists. Participants in the prospective study had the option to provide additional blood draws and questionnaires over an approximately two-month period. Blood samples from the prospective study were shipped frozen or at room temperature prior to DNA extraction. Inclusive of the bounding cysteine and phenylalanine, the CDR3 is 10 residues long. Kept here is only the CDR3 DNA, which spans 30 bases and is read in frame from base 1. The germline V gene supplies CDR1 SQVTM and CDR2 ANQGSEA. The junction carries 8 bases between V and J, which are trimmed by 7 bases and 5 bases respectively.

On the study overall, not on this receptor specifically: How much clinical and demographic metadata was included differed by source and by participant, and the metadata was provided uncurated.

The origin of this receptor is a middle-aged woman with acute COVID-19. Sample: PBMCs or T cells enriched from blood (not recorded which). The sequence is built from TRBV29-1 and TRBJ1-1; the D gene cannot be resolved reliably. The DNA is TGCAGCGCCGGGAGTACTGAAGCTTTCTTT. This codes for CSAGSTEAFF.